The TCR beta chain described here comes from a study of blood T cell repertoires in COVID-19. Study details: PBMCs, B-cell-depleted T cells, or T cells provided the cDNA or gDNA that made up the material.

In the study's own analysis: Amplification from reference gene primers served as the basis for estimated nucleated cell counts. Measured with immunoSEQ multiplex PCR; TCRdb has only the in-frame clones, and not every one. The D gene and trimming were derived from the DNA, and the V and J assignments and clone size from that table. The sample has fewer than 300,000 clones, less than 90% seen once. The V gene lost 4 bases and the J gene lost 3 bases, with 3 bases spanning the gap. Per the germline V gene, CDR1 is SQVTM and CDR2 is ANQGSEA. The CDR3 is made up of 10 amino acids. The rearrangement links TRBV29-1 to TRBJ1-1; D uncertain. This receptor was obtained from a man aged 60 to 69 who had recovered from COVID-19. Sequences were obtained from peripheral blood. CDR3 protein: CSVGDTEAFF. The DNA for the CDR3 is TGCAGCGTTGGCGACACTGAAGCTTTCTTT.